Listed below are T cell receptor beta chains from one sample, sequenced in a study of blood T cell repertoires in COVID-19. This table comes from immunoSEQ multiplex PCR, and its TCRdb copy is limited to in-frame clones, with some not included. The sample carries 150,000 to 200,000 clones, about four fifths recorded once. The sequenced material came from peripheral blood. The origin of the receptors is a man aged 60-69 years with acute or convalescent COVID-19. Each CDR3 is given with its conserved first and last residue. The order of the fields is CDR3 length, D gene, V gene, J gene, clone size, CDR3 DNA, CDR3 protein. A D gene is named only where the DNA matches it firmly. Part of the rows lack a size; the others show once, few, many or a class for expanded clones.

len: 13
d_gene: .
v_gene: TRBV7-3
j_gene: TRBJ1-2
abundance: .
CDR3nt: TGTGCCAGCAGCCCTACAGGGTCGTCTGGCTACACCTTC
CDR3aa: CASSPTGSSGYTF

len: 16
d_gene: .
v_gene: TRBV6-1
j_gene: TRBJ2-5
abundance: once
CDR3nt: TGTGCCAGCAGTGAGGGGGCAGGCGCGTACCAAGAGACCCAGTACTTC
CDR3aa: CASSEGAGAYQETQYF

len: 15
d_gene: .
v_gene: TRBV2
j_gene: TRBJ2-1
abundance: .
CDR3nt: TGTGCCAGCAGTCCGAGGACTATTTCCTACAATGAGCAGTTCTTC
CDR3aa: CASSPRTISYNEQFF

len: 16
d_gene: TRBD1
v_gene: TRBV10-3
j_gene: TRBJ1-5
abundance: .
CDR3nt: TGTGCCATCAGTGATAACAGGGGAGGTAGCAATCAGCCCCAGCATTTT
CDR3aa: CAISDNRGGSNQPQHF

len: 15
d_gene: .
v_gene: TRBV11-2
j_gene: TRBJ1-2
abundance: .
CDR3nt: TGTGCCAGCAGCTTAGATCCTGGGGGGATGGGAGGCTACACCTTC
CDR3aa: CASSLDPGGMGGYTF

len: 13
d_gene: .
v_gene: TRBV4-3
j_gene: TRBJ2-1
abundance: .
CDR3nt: TGCGCCAGCAGCCAAGGATTAGCGTGGGAGCAGTTCTTC
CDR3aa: CASSQGLAWEQFF

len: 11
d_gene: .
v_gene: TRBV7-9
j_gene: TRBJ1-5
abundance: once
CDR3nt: TGTGCCAGCAGCTCGAGACAGCCCCAGCATTTT
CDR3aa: CASSSRQPQHF

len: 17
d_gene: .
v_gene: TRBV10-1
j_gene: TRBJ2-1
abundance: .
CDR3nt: TGCGCCAGCAGTGAGCTACCCCTAGCGAATCTCTACAATGAGCAGTTCTTC
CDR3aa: CASSELPLANLYNEQFF

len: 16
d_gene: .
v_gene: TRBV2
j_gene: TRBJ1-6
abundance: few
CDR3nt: TGTGCCAGCAGCCTACGGGATGAGTCCTATAATTCACCCCTCCACTTT
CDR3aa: CASSLRDESYNSPLHF

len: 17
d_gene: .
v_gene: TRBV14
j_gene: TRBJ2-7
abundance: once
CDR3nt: TGTGCCAGCAGCCAAGGGCCCCAGCGAAGGGAGCCTTACGAGCAGTACTTC
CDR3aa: CASSQGPQRREPYEQYF

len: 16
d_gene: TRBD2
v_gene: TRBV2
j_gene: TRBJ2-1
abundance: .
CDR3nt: TGTGCCAGCAGTGAAGAGGAGCGGGGGGGCCCCCATGAGCAGTTCTTC
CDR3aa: CASSEEERGGPHEQFF

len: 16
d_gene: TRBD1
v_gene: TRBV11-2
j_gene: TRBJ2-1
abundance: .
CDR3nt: TGTGCCAGCAGCTTACACCGGGACAGGGGGCGCATTGAGCAGTTCTTC
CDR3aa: CASSLHRDRGRIEQFF

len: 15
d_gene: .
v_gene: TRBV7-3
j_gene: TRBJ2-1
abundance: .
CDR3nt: TGTGCCAGCAGCTCAAGACAGTCCCTCGGGCAGGAGCAGTTCTTC
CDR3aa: CASSSRQSLGQEQFF

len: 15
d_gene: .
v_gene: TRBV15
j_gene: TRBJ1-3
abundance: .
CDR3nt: TGTGCCACCAGCAGAGATTTGGAGTCTGGAAACACCATATATTTT
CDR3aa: CATSRDLESGNTIYF

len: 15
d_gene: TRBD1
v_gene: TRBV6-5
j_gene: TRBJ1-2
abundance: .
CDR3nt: TGTGCCAGCAGCCAGGACAGGGGAAGACCGTATGGCTACACCTTC
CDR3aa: CASSQDRGRPYGYTF

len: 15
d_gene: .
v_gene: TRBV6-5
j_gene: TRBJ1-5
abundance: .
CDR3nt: TGTGCCAGCCCTGCCCCCCGGACAGATAATCAGCCCCAGCATTTT
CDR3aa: CASPAPRTDNQPQHF

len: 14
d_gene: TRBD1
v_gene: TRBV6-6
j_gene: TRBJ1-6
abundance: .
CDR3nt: TGTGCCAGCAGCCAGACAGGGGGCTTTGCACCCCTCCACTTT
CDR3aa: CASSQTGGFAPLHF

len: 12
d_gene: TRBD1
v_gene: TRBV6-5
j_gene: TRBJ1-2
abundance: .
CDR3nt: TGTGCCATCGCGGACAGGGATCATGGCTACACCTTC
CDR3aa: CAIADRDHGYTF

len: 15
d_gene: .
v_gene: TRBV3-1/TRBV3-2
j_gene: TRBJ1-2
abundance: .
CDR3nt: TGTGCCAGCAGCCACTCAAACAGAGATTTCTATGGCTACACCTTC
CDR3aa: CASSHSNRDFYGYTF

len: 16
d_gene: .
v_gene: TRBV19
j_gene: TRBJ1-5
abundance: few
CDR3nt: TGTGCCAGTAGTGTATTCGTACAGGGTTCGAGTCAGCCCCAGCATTTT
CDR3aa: CASSVFVQGSSQPQHF

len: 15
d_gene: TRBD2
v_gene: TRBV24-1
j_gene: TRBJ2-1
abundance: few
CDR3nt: TGTGCCACCAGTGATAAGCGGGGGGCATACAATGAGCAGTTCTTC
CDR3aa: CATSDKRGAYNEQFF

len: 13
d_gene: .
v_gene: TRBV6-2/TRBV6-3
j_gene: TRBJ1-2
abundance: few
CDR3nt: TGTGCCAGCAGTTACCGGGGAGAGAGGGGCTACACCTTC
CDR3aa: CASSYRGERGYTF

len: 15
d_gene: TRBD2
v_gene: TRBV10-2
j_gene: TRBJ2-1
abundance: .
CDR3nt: TGCGCCAGCCGCGGAAGCGGGGCCGATTACAATGAGCAGTTCTTC
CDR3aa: CASRGSGADYNEQFF

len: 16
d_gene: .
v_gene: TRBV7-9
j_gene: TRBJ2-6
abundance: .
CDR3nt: TGTGCCAGCAGCTTAGAAGCTAACTCTGGGGCCAACGTCCTGACTTTC
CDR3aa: CASSLEANSGANVLTF

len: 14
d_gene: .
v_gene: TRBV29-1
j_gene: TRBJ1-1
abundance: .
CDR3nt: TGCAGCGTACCTCGGGGGGGCGCAAACACTGAAGCTTTCTTT
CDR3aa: CSVPRGGANTEAFF

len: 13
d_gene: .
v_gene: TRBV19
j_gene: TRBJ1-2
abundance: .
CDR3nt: TGTGCCAGTAGTAATCTAGACAGTAACCGCTACACCTTC
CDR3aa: CASSNLDSNRYTF

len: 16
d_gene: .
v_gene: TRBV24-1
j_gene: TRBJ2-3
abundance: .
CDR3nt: TGTGCCACCAGTGATCCAGCGGCCCCGATCACAGATACGCAGTATTTT
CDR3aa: CATSDPAAPITDTQYF

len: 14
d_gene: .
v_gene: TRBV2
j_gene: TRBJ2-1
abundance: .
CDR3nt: TGTGCCAGCAAGCAGGGGAGGGAGTTGGATGAGCAGTTCTTC
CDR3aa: CASKQGRELDEQFF

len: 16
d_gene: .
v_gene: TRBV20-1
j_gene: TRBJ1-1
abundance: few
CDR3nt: TGCAGTGCTAGTTTACCCGGAGGGGCTATGAACACTGAAGCTTTCTTT
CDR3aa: CSASLPGGAMNTEAFF

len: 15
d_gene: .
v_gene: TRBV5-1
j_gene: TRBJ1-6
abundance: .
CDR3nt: TGCGCCAGCAGCCCTGAGGCGGGGGATACTTCACCCCTCCACTTT
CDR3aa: CASSPEAGDTSPLHF

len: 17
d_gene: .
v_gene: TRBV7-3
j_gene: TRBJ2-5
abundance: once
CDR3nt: TGTGCCAGCAGCTTATACGGGGGGCAGCTACCTGGCGAGACCCAGTACTTC
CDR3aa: CASSLYGGQLPGETQYF

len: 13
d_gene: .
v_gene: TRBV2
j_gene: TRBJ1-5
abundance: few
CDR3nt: TGTGCCAGCAGTGTATCGGGAAATCAGCCCCAGCATTTT
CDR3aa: CASSVSGNQPQHF

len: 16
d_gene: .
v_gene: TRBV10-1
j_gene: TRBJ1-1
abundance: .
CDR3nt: TGCGCCAGCAGTGAGGGGAGGGGAAGGATGAACACTGAAGCTTTCTTT
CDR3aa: CASSEGRGRMNTEAFF

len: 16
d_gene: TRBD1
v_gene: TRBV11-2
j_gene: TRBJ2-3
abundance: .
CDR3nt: TGTGCCAGCAGCTCGAGGGCAGGGGGAACCACAGATACGCAGTATTTT
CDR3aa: CASSSRAGGTTDTQYF

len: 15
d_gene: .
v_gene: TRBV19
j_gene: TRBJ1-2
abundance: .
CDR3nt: TGTGCCAGTAGTATCGTAGGGAGGAGAGGTAATGGCTACACCTTC
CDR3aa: CASSIVGRRGNGYTF

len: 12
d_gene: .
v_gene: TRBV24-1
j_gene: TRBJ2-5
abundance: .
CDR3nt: TGTGCCACCAGCTCAGGGCTGGAGACCCAGTACTTC
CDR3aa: CATSSGLETQYF

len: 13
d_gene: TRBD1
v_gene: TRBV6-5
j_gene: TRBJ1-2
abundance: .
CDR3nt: TGTGCCAGCACGACAGGGGTTCGCTATGGCTACACCTTC
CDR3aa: CASTTGVRYGYTF

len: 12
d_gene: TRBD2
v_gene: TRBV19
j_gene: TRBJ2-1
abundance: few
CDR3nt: TGTGCCAGTAACGCTAGCGGGAGGCAAAAGTTCTTC
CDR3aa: CASNASGRQKFF

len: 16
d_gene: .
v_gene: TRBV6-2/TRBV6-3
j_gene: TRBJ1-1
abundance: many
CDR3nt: TGTGCCAGCAGTTACACCCCGGACTTCGGGAACACTGAAGCTTTCTTT
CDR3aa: CASSYTPDFGNTEAFF

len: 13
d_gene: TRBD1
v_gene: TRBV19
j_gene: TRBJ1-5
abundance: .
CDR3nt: TGTGCCAGCGGGACAGCTTTAAATCAGCCCCAGCATTTT
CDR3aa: CASGTALNQPQHF

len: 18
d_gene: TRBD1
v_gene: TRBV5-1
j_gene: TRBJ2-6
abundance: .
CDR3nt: TGCGCCAGCAGCTTACAGGGACAGGGGACAGCTGGGGCCAACGTCCTGACTTTC
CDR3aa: CASSLQGQGTAGANVLTF

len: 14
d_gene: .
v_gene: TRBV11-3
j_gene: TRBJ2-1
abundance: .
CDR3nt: TGTGCCAGCAGCCCCGGCGGTAGAGTAGTCGAGCAGTTCTTC
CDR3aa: CASSPGGRVVEQFF

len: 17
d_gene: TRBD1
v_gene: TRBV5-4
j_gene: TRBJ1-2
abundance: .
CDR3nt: TGTGCCAGCAGCGATGGACAGGGGGCTTCCCAGATCTATGGCTACACCTTC
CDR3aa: CASSDGQGASQIYGYTF

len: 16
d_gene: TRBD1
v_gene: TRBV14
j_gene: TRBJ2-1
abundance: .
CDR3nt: TGTGCCAGCAGCCCACTGAGGGACAGGGTGGGCAATGAGCAGTTCTTC
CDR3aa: CASSPLRDRVGNEQFF

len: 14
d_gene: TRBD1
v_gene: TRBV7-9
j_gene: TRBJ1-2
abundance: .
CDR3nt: TGTGCCAGCAGAGGGACAGGTTACAACTATGGCTACACCTTC
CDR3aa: CASRGTGYNYGYTF